This T cell receptor beta chain comes out of a study of T cell responses to AZD1222 COVID-19 vaccine. Findings and limits, study-wide: The breadth and depth of Spike-specific TCRs increased once two AZD1222 doses had been given. Mostly white British, mostly female donors; authors suggested clonal diversity may be underestimated.

Using immunoSEQ multiplex PCR, the repertoire was profiled, and TCRdb retains in-frame clones only, with some absent. This sample has some 130,000 clones; 75% to 95% occur once, and the top ten carry 2.8%. Details on this clone: Its antigen remains unidentified.

Germline CDR1 reads SNHLY; CDR2 reads FYNNEI. The CDR3 is 14 amino acids. V lost 7 bases and J 0 bases, leaving 12 bases between the germline ends. The rearrangement uses TRBV2 and TRBJ1-2; the D is unclear. The specimen was peripheral blood, collected on day 0 of AZD1222 vaccination. This sequence was found in an adult in good health. CDR3 bases: TGTGCCAGCAAGAGGAACAGAGCTAACTATGGCTACACCTTC. This sequence encodes CASKRNRANYGYTF. The variable domain in full, with the rest retrieved from reference TRBV2 and TRBJ1-2, is EPEVTQTPSHQVTQMGQEVILRCVPISNHLYFYWYRQILGQKVEFLVSFYNNEISEKSEIFDDQFSVERPDGSNFTLKIRSTKLEDSAMYFCASKRNRANYGYTFGSGTRLTVV.